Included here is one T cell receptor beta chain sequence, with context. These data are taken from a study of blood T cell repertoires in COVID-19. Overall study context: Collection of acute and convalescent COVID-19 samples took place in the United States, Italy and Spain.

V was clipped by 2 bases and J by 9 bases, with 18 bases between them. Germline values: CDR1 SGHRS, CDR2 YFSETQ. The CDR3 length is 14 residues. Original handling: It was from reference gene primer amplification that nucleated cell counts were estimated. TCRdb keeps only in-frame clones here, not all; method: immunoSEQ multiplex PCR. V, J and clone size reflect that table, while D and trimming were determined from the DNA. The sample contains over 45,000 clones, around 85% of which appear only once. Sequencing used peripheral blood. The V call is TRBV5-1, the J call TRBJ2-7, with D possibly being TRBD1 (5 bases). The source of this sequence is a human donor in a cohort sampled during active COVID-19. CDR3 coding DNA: TGCGCCAGCAGCTTCTCTCAGGGAAATACTGCGCAGTACTTC. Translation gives CASSFSQGNTAQYF.